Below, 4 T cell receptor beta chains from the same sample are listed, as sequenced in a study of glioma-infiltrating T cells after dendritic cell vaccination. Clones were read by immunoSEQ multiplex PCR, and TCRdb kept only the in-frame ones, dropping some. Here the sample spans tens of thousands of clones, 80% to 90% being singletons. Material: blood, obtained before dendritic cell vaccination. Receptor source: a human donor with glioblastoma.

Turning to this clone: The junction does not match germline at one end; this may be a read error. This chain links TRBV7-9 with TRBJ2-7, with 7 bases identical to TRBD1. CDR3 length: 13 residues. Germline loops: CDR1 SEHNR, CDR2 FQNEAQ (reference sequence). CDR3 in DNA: TGTGCCAGCAGCCCAGGGACAGCCCCCGGATTACACTTC. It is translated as CASSPGTAPGLHF.

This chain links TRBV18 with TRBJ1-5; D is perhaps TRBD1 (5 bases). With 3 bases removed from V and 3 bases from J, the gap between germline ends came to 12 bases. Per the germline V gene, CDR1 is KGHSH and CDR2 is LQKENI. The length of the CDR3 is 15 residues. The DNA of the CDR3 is TGTGCCAGCTCACCGGTAGGGGACTCCAATCAGCCCCAGCATTTT. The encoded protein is CASSPVGDSNQPQHF.

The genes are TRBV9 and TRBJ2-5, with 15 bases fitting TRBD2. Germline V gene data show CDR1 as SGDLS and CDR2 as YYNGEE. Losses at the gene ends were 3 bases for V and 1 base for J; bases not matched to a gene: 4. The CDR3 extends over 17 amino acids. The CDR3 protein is CASSDRTSGGAQETQYF. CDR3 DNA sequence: TGTGCCAGCAGCGACCGGACTAGCGGGGGGGCCCAAGAGACCCAGTACTTC. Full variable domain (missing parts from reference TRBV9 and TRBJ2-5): DSGVTQTPKHLITATGQRVTLRCSPRSGDLSVYWYQQSLDQGLQFLIQYYNGEERAKGNILERFSAQQFPDLHSELNLSSLELGDSALYFCASSDRTSGGAQETQYFGPGTRLLVL.

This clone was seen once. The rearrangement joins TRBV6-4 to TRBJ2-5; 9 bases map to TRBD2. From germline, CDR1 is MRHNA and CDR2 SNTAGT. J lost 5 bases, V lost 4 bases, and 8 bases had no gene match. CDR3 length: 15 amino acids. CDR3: CASSALAGRGETQYF. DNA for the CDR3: TGTGCCAGCAGTGCCCTAGCGGGGAGGGGCGAGACCCAGTACTTC.